Each of the 20 T cell receptor beta chains below was sequenced from the same sample in a study of technical replicates of blood from a few donors (dated by TCRdb to 2016 to 2017). Library creation used the immunoSEQ multiplex PCR assay. Imported from immuneACCESS, the table was reduced by TCRdb to in-frame sequences with V and J called. These copies leave out some clones; in studies compared against another copy, an unresolved V gene accounts for under half, and the cause of the remainder is not known. The sample data list about 73,000 clones, and approximately 91% of these were observed just once. The ten most abundant clones make up 4.7% of the sample. Sequencing was done on a sample of PBMCs. The receptors were sampled from a human donor in good health. Some clones in this sample may be carry-over from other donors' samples.

The J gene is TRBJ2-3, the V gene TRBV9; no reliable D call. V was shortened by 3 bases and J by 3 bases, with 5 bases between the two germline ends. The germline V gene encodes CDR1 SGDLS and CDR2 YYNGEE. The CDR3 extends over 12 amino acids. CDR3: CASSAHTDTQYF. The CDR3 coding sequence is TGTGCCAGCAGCGCACATACAGATACGCAGTATTTT.

The gene calls are TRBV11-1 and TRBJ2-7; 8 bases align to TRBD2. Germline CDR1 reads SGHAT; CDR2 reads FQDESV (reference sequence). This CDR3 is built from 13 residues. V shed 3 bases, J shed 6 bases, and the junction held 4 bases outside the gene matches. The CDR3 bases are TGTGCCAGCAGCTTTGCAGCGGGAGTCGAGCAGTACTTC. Protein product: CASSFAAGVEQYF.

V and J are TRBV5-1 and TRBJ2-7; D might be TRBD1 (5 bases). The CDR3 has 12 residues. Germline assignment: CDR1 SGHRS and CDR2 YFSETQ. V lost 2 bases and J 2 bases, leaving 5 bases between the germline ends. CDR3 bases: TGCGCCAGCAGCTTAGGGGCCTACGAGCAGTACTTC. Translating it yields CASSLGAYEQYF.

The CDR3 bases are TGTGCCAGCAGTTACTCCCTTTACGGGAACTATGGCTACACCTTC. It translates to CASSYSLYGNYGYTF. V and J are TRBV6-5 and TRBJ1-2; no clear D. CDR3 size: 15 residues. V dropped 0 bases and J dropped 2 bases, with 10 bases sitting between them. The germline CDR1 and CDR2 sequences are MNHEY and SVGAGI.

DNA for the CDR3: TGTGCCAGCAGCGTGAAAGCGGGGGGGAAGTTTGGCGGGGAGCTGTTTTTT. Translation: CASSVKAGGKFGGELFF. The chain joins TRBV9 to TRBJ2-2, with TRBD2 identical over 10 bases. CDR3 length equals 17 residues. Trimming removed 2 bases from V and 7 bases from J; junction bases left unmatched: 11. Germline CDR1 reads SGDLS; CDR2 reads YYNGEE.

V gene TRBV5-4 combines with J gene TRBJ1-1, with 9 bases fitting TRBD1. CDR1 SGHNT and CDR2 YYREEE come from the germline V gene (reference sequence). This CDR3 is 13 amino acids long. V gave up 3 bases and J gave up 10 bases; unmatched junction bases: 7. The CDR3 reads CASSSQGARVAFF. CDR3 DNA sequence: TGTGCCAGCAGCTCACAGGGGGCTCGGGTAGCTTTCTTT.

The rearrangement joins TRBV30 to TRBJ2-7, with D possibly matching TRBD2 (5 bases). The CDR3 runs to 12 residues. CDR1 and CDR2 (germline): GTSNPN, SVGIG (reference sequence). The V gene lost 1 base and the J gene lost 5 bases, with 9 bases spanning the gap. The CDR3 loop is CAWSAGINEQYF. The DNA for the CDR3 is TGTGCCTGGAGTGCGGGAATTAACGAGCAGTACTTC.

This chain uses TRBV6-4 with TRBJ2-1, with TRBD2 matching over 7 bases. This CDR3 is 14 amino acids long. The ends lost 8 bases at V and 6 bases at J; junction bases unmatched: 10. CDR1 and CDR2 from the germline V gene are MRHNA and SNTAGT. CDR3 nucleotides: TGTGCCAGCGCTCCACTAGCGCAGGGCAATGAGCAGTTCTTC. It codes for CASAPLAQGNEQFF.

The V gene is TRBV5-1, the J gene TRBJ2-1; TRBD2 aligns across 11 bases. The CDR3 is 16 residues long. Germline CDR1 is SGHRS and CDR2 is YFSETQ. The J segment lost 4 bases and the V segment lost 3 bases, leaving 6 bases of the junction unmatched. CDR3 amino acids: CASSWARLAGYNEQFF. Written as DNA, the CDR3 is TGCGCCAGCAGCTGGGCCCGACTAGCGGGGTACAATGAGCAGTTCTTC.

The chain joins TRBV27 to TRBJ2-1; perhaps TRBD2 as D (5 bases). The CDR3 runs 15 residues. The germline V gene encodes CDR1 MNHEY and CDR2 SMNVEV (reference sequence). Trimming cost V 3 bases and J 9 bases, with 18 bases left between them. CDR3 DNA sequence: TGTGCCAGCAGTTTCCAAAGCGGTTTGGTAGGTGAGCAGTTCTTC. Translated: CASSFQSGLVGEQFF.

The genes are TRBV29-1 and TRBJ1-5; 10 nucleotides match TRBD1. This CDR3 has 13 residues. Germline CDR1 reads SQVTM; CDR2 reads ANQGSEA. V shed 7 bases, J shed 9 bases, and the junction held 9 bases outside the gene matches. DNA of the CDR3: TGCAGCGCATCTGTGGGACAGGGGAGGCCCCAGCATTTT. The encoded protein is CSASVGQGRPQHF.

The chain employs TRBV4-1 and TRBJ1-1, with D possibly matching TRBD1 (5 bases). The CDR3 is 12 residues long. Trimming shortened V by 5 bases and J by 5 bases, and 9 bases separated the two germline ends. Per germline, CDR1 MGHRA and CDR2 YSYEKL. CDR3 in DNA: TGCGCCAGCAGCGGGCAGGGAACTGAAGCTTTCTTT. Amino acids: CASSGQGTEAFF.

The sample holds one count of this clone. V usage is TRBV6-5 and J usage is TRBJ2-7, with D perhaps TRBD1 (6 bases). V was pared by 5 bases and J by 2 bases, with 13 bases between. Germline V lookup: CDR1 MNHEY, CDR2 SVGAGI. This CDR3 comprises 14 residues. The CDR3 is CASSDRTVPYEQYF. The DNA of the CDR3 is TGTGCCAGCAGTGACAGGACGGTTCCCTACGAGCAGTACTTC.

The CDR3 here is CASSSRSGEGPGTDTQYF. The CDR3 DNA is TGTGCCAGCAGCAGTCGTTCGGGGGAGGGCCCGGGCACAGATACGCAGTATTTT. This rearrangement joins TRBV13 to TRBJ2-3; 7 bases agree with TRBD2. V lost 5 bases and J lost 1; bases outside the gene matches: 15. The CDR3 length is 18 residues. The germline CDR1 and CDR2 sequences are PRHDT and FYEKMQ (reference sequence).

The count of this clone is one. The rearrangement joins TRBV12-5 to TRBJ2-1; 8 positions match TRBD2. From germline, CDR1 is LGHNT and CDR2 FRNRAP. J gave up 2 bases and V 6 bases, and 6 bases lay outside the gene matches. The CDR3 covers 15 residues. CDR3 amino acids: CASGKTSGPYNEQFF. CDR3 DNA sequence: TGTGCTAGTGGAAAAACTAGCGGTCCCTACAATGAGCAGTTCTTC.

The CDR3 here is CASGPASGIHEQYF. In DNA form, the CDR3 reads TGTGCCAGCGGACCGGCTAGCGGGATCCACGAGCAGTACTTC. The rearrangement links TRBV27 to TRBJ2-7; 9 nucleotides agree with TRBD2. The CDR3 runs 14 residues. Germline V gene sequence: CDR1 MNHEY, CDR2 SMNVEV (reference sequence). The V gene end was trimmed by 8 bases and the J gene end by 5 bases; junction bases not matched to a gene: 10.

The chain links TRBV30 to TRBJ2-5, with 7 bases aligning to TRBD2. The CDR3 covers 14 residues. V shed 5 bases, J shed 1 base, and the junction held 7 bases outside the gene matches. CDR1 GTSNPN and CDR2 SVGIG come from the germline V gene (reference sequence). CDR3 in amino acids: CAWSMGLPQETQYF. The CDR3 nucleotides read TGTGCCTGGTCCATGGGACTACCCCAAGAGACCCAGTACTTC.

The gene calls are TRBV5-8 and TRBJ2-1, with D unclear. The V end lost 6 bases, the J end lost 9 bases, and 13 bases lay between the germline ends. This CDR3 has 12 residues. The V gene's germline CDR1 is SGHTS and CDR2 YDEGEE. CDR3: CASTSRHSEQFF. The CDR3, as DNA: TGTGCCAGCACCTCACGACATAGTGAGCAGTTCTTC.

The rearrangement uses TRBV18 and TRBJ1-1, with D possibly matching TRBD1 (5 bases). CDR3 length: 15 amino acids. Trimming took 5 bases from V and 0 from J, leaving 13 bases between them. In germline, CDR1 is KGHSH, CDR2 LQKENI. CDR3 amino acids: CASSVQGGVNTEAFF. The CDR3 DNA is TGTGCCAGCTCAGTCCAGGGAGGCGTGAACACTGAAGCTTTCTTT.

The sample holds one count of this clone. The chain is built from TRBV4-3 and TRBJ2-3, with D hard to call. The CDR3 spans 15 residues. V lost 4 bases to trimming and J lost 2 bases, with 13 bases between them. Germline V gives CDR1 LGHNA, CDR2 YSLEER. DNA for the CDR3: TGCGCCAGCAGCCCAGTTAACCAGGTCACAGATACGCAGTATTTT. Translated, it gives CASSPVNQVTDTQYF.